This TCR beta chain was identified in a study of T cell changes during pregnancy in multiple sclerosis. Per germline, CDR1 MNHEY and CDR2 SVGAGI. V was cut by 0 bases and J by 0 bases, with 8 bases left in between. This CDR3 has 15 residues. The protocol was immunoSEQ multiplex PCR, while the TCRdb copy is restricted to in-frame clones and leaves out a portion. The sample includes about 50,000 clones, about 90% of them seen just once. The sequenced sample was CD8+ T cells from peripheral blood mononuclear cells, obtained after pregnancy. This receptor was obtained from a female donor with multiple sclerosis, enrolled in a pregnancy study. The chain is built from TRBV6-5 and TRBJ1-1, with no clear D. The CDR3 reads CASSYSSTMNTEAFF. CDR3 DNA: TGTGCCAGCAGTTACTCCAGTACCATGAACACTGAAGCTTTCTTT.